This paragraph reports one T cell receptor (beta chain). The antigen it recognizes is unknown. Qualities for individual bases were not recorded, and no much larger clone is one base off. This entry belongs to a study of CD8 T cells in Susac syndrome (dated by TCRdb to the late 2010s). As for the study more broadly: Repertoire sequencing was used to test whether CD8+ T cell activation and differentiation in Susac syndrome was antigen driven. What the authors observed across the whole study: The TCR sequencing and HLA analysis was acknowledged to have included a relatively small number of individuals.

RNA was extracted with the RNeasy kit and 0.5 to 1 ug was reverse transcribed using random hexamers. The immunoSEQ multiplex PCR assay, which covers 54 Vbeta and 13 Jbeta segments, was used to amplify TCR beta CDR3 regions. PCR amplification bias was corrected using a synthetic template baseline for primer optimization and computational correction. On the authors' methods: Reads were assigned to V, D and J genes according to IMGT and analyzed in immunoSEQ Analyzer, with only productive sequences retained. To calculate clonality, Shannon entropy was normalized by log2 of the number of productive unique sequences and then subtracted from one. For each patient and control, public and private clones were evaluated within the 100 most prevalent clones. Clones were defined as Susac-specific if absent from the healthy and MS cohorts, from 1052 published viral clones and from other ImmuneACCESS disease sequences. TCRdb reprocessing: public reads trimmed at Q25 with fastp, clones called with MiXCR, in-frame beta chains kept. Entries that share a CDR3 protein sequence are merged under the most common genes and DNA. The V and J calls reflect TCRdb's pipeline rather than the authors' work. The sample table shows about 130,000 distinct CDR3 sequences, and roughly 94% are seen once. The top ten hold approximately 0.13% of the sample.

Including cysteine and phenylalanine, the CDR3 has 14 amino acids. Only CDR3 DNA remains: 42 bases, in frame from the first base. The germline V gene encodes CDR1 SGHNT and CDR2 YYREEE (reference sequence). V is shortened by 4 bases, J by 6 bases, and the region joining them spans 13 bases. Peripheral blood CD8+ and CD4+ T cells from healthy donors, Susac syndrome patients and multiple sclerosis patients were profiled by high-throughput TCR beta sequencing. The multiple sclerosis controls were treatment-naive patients who had stable or active relapsing-remitting disease and met the revised McDonald criteria. Bulk CD8+ and CD4+ T cells were purified magnetically by negative isolation, whereas CD8+ TEMRA cells were enriched by FACS. Blood was collected in EDTA tubes and processed within 24 hours, with PBMCs isolated through density gradient centrifugation. PBMCs intended for TCR sequencing were frozen in liquid nitrogen and were later thawed in a 37 degrees C water bath. The sorted or isolated CD4+, CD8+ and CD8+ TEMRA cells reached a purity of at least 90%.

The chain is assembled from TRBV5-4 and TRBJ2-2, and the D gene may be TRBD1, 5 bases matching. The sequence came from a human donor with multiple sclerosis. Sequenced material: CD4+ T cells from PBMCs. The DNA reads TGTGCCAGCAGCCCCAGTCAAGGGGCCGGGGAGCTGTTTTTT. Translated, this gives CASSPSQGAGELFF.